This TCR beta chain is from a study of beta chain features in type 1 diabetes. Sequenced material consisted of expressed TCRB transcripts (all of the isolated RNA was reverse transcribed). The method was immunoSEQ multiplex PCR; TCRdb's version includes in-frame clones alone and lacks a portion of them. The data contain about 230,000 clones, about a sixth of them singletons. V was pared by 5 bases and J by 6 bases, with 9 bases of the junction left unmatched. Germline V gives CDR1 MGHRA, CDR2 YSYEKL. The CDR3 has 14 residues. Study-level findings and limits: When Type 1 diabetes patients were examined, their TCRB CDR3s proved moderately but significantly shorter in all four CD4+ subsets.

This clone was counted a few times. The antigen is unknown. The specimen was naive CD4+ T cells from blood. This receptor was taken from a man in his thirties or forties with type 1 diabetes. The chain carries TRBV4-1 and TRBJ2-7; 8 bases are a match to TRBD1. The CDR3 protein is CASSGRGQATEQYF. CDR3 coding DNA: TGCGCCAGCAGCGGTCGGGGACAGGCAACCGAGCAGTACTTC.